This TCR beta chain was recorded in a study of molecular identifiers for immune sequencing clone quantification. This clonotype has more than one count but fewer than ten. TCRdb recomputed calls from the PCR reads with MiXCR, one row per CDR3 protein. The sample yields approximately 500,000 distinct CDR3 sequences, around 21% seen once. The sequence was obtained from a human donor in good health. Some libraries in this study had Jurkat cell RNA spiked in. Sequenced: naive CD8+ T cells from blood, with Jurkat cell RNA spiked in. Subset meaning: FACS-sorted CD8+CD4-CCR7+CD45RA+ naive T cells.

CDR3 DNA: TGTGCCAGCAGCCAAGGCCTCCGGACAGAGGACGAGCAGTACTTC. This sequence encodes CASSQGLRTEDEQYF. The V gene is TRBV3-1, the J gene TRBJ2-7; D is perhaps TRBD1 (6 bases). Trimming removed 1 base at V and 5 bases at J, with 15 bases between. The CDR3 spans 15 residues. Germline V gives CDR1 LGHDT, CDR2 YNNKEL (reference sequence).